Listed below are T cell receptor beta chains from one sample, sequenced in a study of siplizumab effects on memory and regulatory T cells. The table came from immunoSEQ multiplex PCR; TCRdb's copy has only in-frame clones and leaves some out. This repertoire shows tens of thousands of clones, roughly 80% found once; its top ten account for approximately 3.4%. The sequencing sample was made of memory CD4+ T cells sorted from blood. Receptors originate from a human donor in good health. Both conserved end residues are part of each CDR3. The order of the fields is V gene, J gene, clone size, D gene, CDR3 DNA, CDR3 protein. The D gene is left open where the match is weak. The size of a clone is reported for some rows only, either as once, few or many, or as a class for expanded clones.

V: TRBV7-3
J: TRBJ2-5
size: .
D: .
DNA: TGTGCCAGCAGCTTACAGGGGCGGGGGCAAGAGACCCAGTACTTC
CDR3: CASSLQGRGQETQYF

V: TRBV19
J: TRBJ2-6
size: .
D: TRBD1
DNA: TGTGCCAGTAGCCCGGACAGGGGAAAACCTGGGGCCAACGTCCTGACTTTC
CDR3: CASSPDRGKPGANVLTF

V: TRBV10-3
J: TRBJ2-7
size: .
D: .
DNA: TGTGCCATCAGTAGCCAGAGCTCCTACGAGCAGTACTTC
CDR3: CAISSQSSYEQYF

V: TRBV11-1
J: TRBJ2-7
size: once
D: TRBD1
DNA: TGTGCCAGCAGCTTAAATACAGGGGACCTCTACGAGCAGTACTTC
CDR3: CASSLNTGDLYEQYF

V: TRBV18
J: TRBJ2-7
size: .
D: TRBD1
DNA: TGTGCCAGCTCACCTGGGACAGCTTACGAGCAGTACTTC
CDR3: CASSPGTAYEQYF

V: TRBV7-2
J: TRBJ2-5
size: .
D: .
DNA: TGTGCCAGCACCCAAGGGGGGAGCCAAGAGACCCAGTACTTC
CDR3: CASTQGGSQETQYF

V: TRBV2
J: TRBJ1-2
size: .
D: .
DNA: TGTGCCAGCAGTTTAGGTCCTTATGGCTACACCTTC
CDR3: CASSLGPYGYTF

V: TRBV5-6
J: TRBJ1-2
size: .
D: .
DNA: TGTGCCAGCAGCTTGGATACCTATGGCTACACCTTC
CDR3: CASSLDTYGYTF

V: TRBV29-1
J: TRBJ2-3
size: .
D: TRBD2
DNA: TGCAGCGTGCAGACTAGCGGGAGAGCGGATACGCAGTATTTT
CDR3: CSVQTSGRADTQYF

V: TRBV6-6
J: TRBJ2-3
size: .
D: .
DNA: TGTGCCAGCAGTTCTTCATCCCAGAGAGACACAGATACGCAGTATTTT
CDR3: CASSSSSQRDTDTQYF

V: TRBV7-9
J: TRBJ1-2
size: .
D: .
DNA: TGTGCCAGCAGCTCTCCACCGGACGGGTTTAGCTATGGCTACACCTTC
CDR3: CASSSPPDGFSYGYTF

V: TRBV18
J: TRBJ2-7
size: .
D: .
DNA: TGTGCCAGCTCGCCCGGGACACTCGCGGACGAGCAGTACTTC
CDR3: CASSPGTLADEQYF

V: TRBV4-1
J: TRBJ1-4
size: .
D: .
DNA: TGCGCCAGCAGCCATCAACAGGCGGTGGGTGAAAAACTGTTTTTT
CDR3: CASSHQQAVGEKLFF

V: TRBV9
J: TRBJ1-2
size: once
D: .
DNA: TGTGCCAGCAGCCAATCGAACTATGGCTACACCTTC
CDR3: CASSQSNYGYTF

V: TRBV15
J: TRBJ2-2
size: once
D: .
DNA: TGTGCCACCAGCAGCCGAGGGGGGGAGCTGTTTTTT
CDR3: CATSSRGGELFF

V: TRBV11-2
J: TRBJ1-2
size: .
D: .
DNA: TGTGCCAGCAGGCAGATCCTCAACCGCGGGGGAAGCTATGGCTACACCTTC
CDR3: CASRQILNRGGSYGYTF

V: TRBV19
J: TRBJ2-3
size: once
D: TRBD2
DNA: TGTGCCAGTAGTATAGGAGGGGTACTAGCGGGAGGCACAGATACGCAGTATTTT
CDR3: CASSIGGVLAGGTDTQYF

V: TRBV4-1
J: TRBJ2-1
size: .
D: TRBD1
DNA: TGCGCCAGCAGCCAACCGGGACAGGGGGCTTATGAGCAGTTCTTC
CDR3: CASSQPGQGAYEQFF

V: TRBV30
J: TRBJ2-7
size: .
D: .
DNA: TGTGCCTGGAGCCTCTGGACGACTTACGGGAGTGGCTCCTACGAGCAGTACTTC
CDR3: CAWSLWTTYGSGSYEQYF

V: TRBV7-2
J: TRBJ2-3
size: .
D: .
DNA: TGTGCCAGCAGCTCTGATTTCTCCCCGCAGTATTTT
CDR3: CASSSDFSPQYF

V: TRBV2
J: TRBJ2-7
size: .
D: TRBD1
DNA: TGTGCCAGCAGTCGACTCCCGGGACAGGGTGAGGAGCAGTACTTC
CDR3: CASSRLPGQGEEQYF

V: TRBV6-6
J: TRBJ1-4
size: .
D: .
DNA: TGTGCCAGCAGTTACCCCGGGACCCAAAGTGAAAAACTGTTTTTT
CDR3: CASSYPGTQSEKLFF

V: TRBV6-5
J: TRBJ2-7
size: .
D: .
DNA: TGTGCCAGCAGTTCGAAATTTCGGGAGCAGTACTTC
CDR3: CASSSKFREQYF

V: TRBV5-5
J: TRBJ2-1
size: .
D: .
DNA: TGTGCCAGCAGCTTGGAAGACGGTTACAATGAGCAGTTCTTC
CDR3: CASSLEDGYNEQFF

V: TRBV7-9
J: TRBJ2-7
size: .
D: TRBD1
DNA: TGTGCCAGCAGCTTATATACAGGGGCAGATAACTACGAGCAGTACTTC
CDR3: CASSLYTGADNYEQYF

V: TRBV11-2
J: TRBJ1-5
size: few
D: .
DNA: TGTGCCAGCAGCCGGGACCCTGGACAGCCCCAGCATTTT
CDR3: CASSRDPGQPQHF

V: TRBV27
J: TRBJ1-2
size: .
D: .
DNA: TGTGCCAGCAGTTTCCCTGGGGGGGCCGGCTACACCTTC
CDR3: CASSFPGGAGYTF

V: TRBV6-5
J: TRBJ2-7
size: .
D: .
DNA: TGTGCCAGCAGCGTTCCCGGATCGGAGGAGCAGTACTTC
CDR3: CASSVPGSEEQYF

V: TRBV6-1
J: TRBJ1-5
size: .
D: .
DNA: TGTGCCAGCAGTTCACAGAACAATCAGCCCCAGCATTTT
CDR3: CASSSQNNQPQHF

V: TRBV5-1
J: TRBJ1-3
size: .
D: .
DNA: TGCGCCAGCAGCTTGGCGGGGGGAAATTCTGGAAACACCATATATTTT
CDR3: CASSLAGGNSGNTIYF

V: TRBV6-5
J: TRBJ1-4
size: .
D: .
DNA: TGTGCCAGCAGCACCTCAACTAATGAAAAACTGTTTTTT
CDR3: CASSTSTNEKLFF

V: TRBV5-4
J: TRBJ2-5
size: .
D: TRBD2
DNA: TGTGCCAGCAGCTTGAGGGTAGCGGGGGGCCCGGAGACCCAGTACTTC
CDR3: CASSLRVAGGPETQYF

V: TRBV7-2
J: TRBJ2-3
size: .
D: TRBD1
DNA: TGTGCCAGCAGCTGGACCGGGACAGGGGGAGATACGCAGTATTTT
CDR3: CASSWTGTGGDTQYF

V: TRBV10-1
J: TRBJ1-5
size: .
D: .
DNA: TGCGCCAGCAGTCCGGACCCGGGGAAGCCCCAGCATTTT
CDR3: CASSPDPGKPQHF

V: TRBV6-5
J: TRBJ1-2
size: once
D: .
DNA: TGTGCCAGCAGTTACCGATGGGATGGCTACACCTTC
CDR3: CASSYRWDGYTF

V: TRBV27
J: TRBJ2-7
size: .
D: .
DNA: TGTGCCAGCAGGGGTTCAGGGCTCCGCTACGAGCAGTACTTC
CDR3: CASRGSGLRYEQYF